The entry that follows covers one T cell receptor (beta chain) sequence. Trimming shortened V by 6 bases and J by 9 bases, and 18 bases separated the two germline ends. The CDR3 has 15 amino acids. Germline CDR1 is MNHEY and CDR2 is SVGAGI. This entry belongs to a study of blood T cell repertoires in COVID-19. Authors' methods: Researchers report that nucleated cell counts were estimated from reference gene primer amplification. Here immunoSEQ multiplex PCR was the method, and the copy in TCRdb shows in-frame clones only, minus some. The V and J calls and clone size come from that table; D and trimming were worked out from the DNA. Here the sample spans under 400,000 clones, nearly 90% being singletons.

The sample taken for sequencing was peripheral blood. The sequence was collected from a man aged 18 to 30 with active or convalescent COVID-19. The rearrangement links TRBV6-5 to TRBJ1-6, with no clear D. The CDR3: CASRYEAGLGSPLHF. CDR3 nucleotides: TGTGCCAGCAGATATGAGGCGGGGTTAGGTTCACCCCTCCACTTT.